This T cell receptor beta chain was identified during a study of blood T cell repertoires in COVID-19 (dated by TCRdb to the early 2020s). A note on the overall study: The collaborator samples originated in the United States, Italy and Spain and spanned the acute and convalescent phases of COVID-19. The prospective study material was composed of cDNA or gDNA derived from T cells, B-cell-depleted T cells, or PBMCs. Subjects who had been exposed to COVID-19, were actively infected with it, or had recovered from it provided the deeply sampled blood TCRbeta repertoires that made up the dataset. The repertoires were released in a freely available public database meant as a resource for research on the immune response to SARS-CoV-2. The samples were drawn from two sources: the first 160 participants of the ongoing ImmuneRACE study, and over 950 subjects contributed by 6 global collaborators. Sample metadata almost always included a de-identified subject ID, COVID-19 status, age in years and sex. Where HLA class I and class II types were available, the types were taken from metadata supplied by the sample provider, not from assay-based typing. The research as a whole found: The quantity of clinical and demographic metadata differed by source and by participant and was supplied without curation.

TCRbeta CDR3 regions were amplified from genomic DNA using the immunoSEQ Assay, a bias-controlled multiplex PCR. Per the authors' processing: Within the assay, amplification of reference gene primers was used to estimate how many nucleated cells each sample contained. Sequence reads were collapsed and filtered to measure the absolute abundance of every unique TCRbeta CDR3 rearrangement. For each sample, productive Simpson clonality was calculated as the square root of Simpson's diversity index across productive rearrangements. TCRdb carries this immuneACCESS record with in-frame sequences only. Its versions omit some clonotypes, under half of them owing to an unresolved V gene in the studies checked, with the rest unexplained. The DNA was the basis for D and trimming; V, J and clone size are from that table. The table for this sample lists about 350,000 clones; about nine tenths of them were counted only once. The top ten clones comprise just over 1% of the sample.

This clone was counted at least ten times. It has no known antigen specificity. One base away there is no much larger clone; base qualities are not given. For CDR1 and CDR2, the germline V gene (reference sequence) lists DFQATT and SNEGSKA. Trimming leaves V shorter by 3 bases and J shorter by 8 bases, with the junction holding 10 bases beyond the gene matches. Spanning cysteine to phenylalanine, the CDR3 consists of 15 amino acids. Here the CDR3 DNA is all that survives: 45 bases in frame from base 1. Enrolling through a virtual design, the prospective study's participants ranged in age from roughly 18 to 95 years and lived across about two dozen United States geographic areas. In the prospective study, cohorts were assigned on the basis of participant-reported clinical history obtained from a screening survey and a study questionnaire. Exposed participants had been in contact with someone with a PCR-confirmed or clinician-diagnosed COVID-19 case within 2 weeks of study entry. Mobile phlebotomists in the prospective study collected whole blood, serum and a nasopharyngeal or oropharyngeal swab from every participant. Additional blood draws and questionnaires over an approximately 2-month period could optionally be provided by prospective study participants. Prospective study blood samples were shipped either frozen or at room temperature before DNA extraction.

This chain joins TRBV20-1 to TRBJ1-6, and TRBD1 matches 7 of the central bases. Input material: PBMCs or T cells enriched from blood (not recorded which). This sequence originates from a woman in her thirties who had been exposed to COVID-19. The DNA sequence is given as TGCAGTGCTAGTAAGGGGGCGACCCAGGATTCACCCCTCCACTTT. The translation is CSASKGATQDSPLHF.